This note documents a single T cell receptor beta chain sequence. The antigen it recognizes is unknown. Base qualities were left out, and no much larger clone turns up one base away. The library was obtained by 5' RACE. This sample was sequenced with an Illumina HiSeq 2500. A second PCR of roughly 7 to 12 cycles was run with a J-beta primer mix and a sample-barcoded 5' primer. A unique molecular identifier was introduced onto each TCR beta cDNA molecule by a template-switch 5' adaptor carrying 12 random nucleotides. Each sample yielded at least 2.5 million CDR3-containing paired-end reads. First-strand cDNA was synthesized from all RNA with the Mint cDNA synthesis kit, primed by a TRBC-specific oligonucleotide. Following uracil-DNA glycosylase treatment, all cDNA underwent a first 18-cycle PCR with the universal primers M1SS and BC2_uni_R. Concerning the study's data processing: Each sample was normalized by randomly selecting 1 million high-quality reads, each carrying a distinct molecular identifier. Reads with shared molecular identifiers were discarded instead of being binned into consensus sequences. MiTCR, with a Q25 quality threshold and the strictest error-elimination algorithm, was used for CDR3 identification, clonotype clustering and error correction. Lower-bound total TCR beta diversity was estimated with a nonparametric unseen species model using Euler transformation. The public sequencing data were trimmed at Q25 with fastp and processed into clonotypes with MiXCR by TCRdb, which kept only in-frame beta chains. For every CDR3 protein sequence, its rows merge into one entry that carries the most common genes and DNA. Here the V and J calls rest on TCRdb's processing, not on the authors' analysis. This sample holds 650,000 to 950,000 distinct CDR3 sequences; around 42% were observed only once. Of the sample, approximately 20% falls within the top ten clones.

The approximately 40 donors, aged roughly 6 to 90 years, were systemically healthy Caucasian individuals from Russia. Roughly 9.5 milliliters of peripheral blood were drawn from each donor into EDTA-treated Vacutainer tubes. Ficoll-Paque density-gradient centrifugation was used to isolate PBMCs, with at least 6.5 million per sample. Total RNA, at least 6 micrograms per sample, was extracted from PBMCs with Trizol reagent. Naive CD45RAhigh/CD27high T cell percentages were measured by flow cytometry on a PBMC aliquot from every donor. This sample was included in a study of blood T cells in healthy people across ages (dated by TCRdb to about 2015). For context, the study as a whole: In model experiments, roughly one uniquely barcoded TCR beta cDNA molecule per two T cells was captured by template switching. Age-related changes in TCR beta repertoire diversity were measured in the study by deep sequencing normalized with unique cDNA molecular identifiers. The donors were split into four age groups: young (average 16 years), middle-aged (around 37), aged (62) and long-lived (approximately 80). Donors of different ages were randomly distributed across sequencing lanes to avoid experimental bias. For two donors (one aged 18 to 29 and one aged 80 or older), the study analyzed two additional independent replicas of 1 million unique cDNA reads from the same blood draw.

Summary of the overall study and its limitations: Since profiling was done on bulk unsorted PBMCs, naive and antigen-experienced compartments could not be conclusively compared. There was a strong correlation between observed TCR beta diversity and the percentage of naive T cells measured by flow cytometry. The long-lived group showed more naive CD4+ T cells, fewer expanded clones and increased TCR diversity than the aged group, suggesting age selection. The CMV infection status of donors was not known, potentially confounding age-related changes in expanded clonotypes. Estimates of total diversity from one million sequenced T cells were regarded as lower bounds and underestimates. Observed TCR beta diversity per million T cells fell roughly linearly with age, and a significant reduction was already apparent by age roughly 40.

Looking up the germline V gene yields CDR1 MNHNS and CDR2 SASEGT. V lost 2 bases and J lost 5 bases; the stretch between them is 10 bases long. Spanning cysteine to phenylalanine, the CDR3 consists of 14 amino acids. The read is trimmed to its CDR3 DNA, 42 bases read in frame from base 1. The source material was blood. The chain is encoded by TRBV6-1 joined to TRBJ1-5; the D gene is perhaps TRBD1, on 6 matching bases. The clonotype was recovered from a man between 60 and 70 years old in good health. The CDR3 is CASSEQGLDQPQHF. The DNA sequence is TGTGCCAGCAGTGAACAGGGGCTGGATCAGCCCCAGCATTTT.